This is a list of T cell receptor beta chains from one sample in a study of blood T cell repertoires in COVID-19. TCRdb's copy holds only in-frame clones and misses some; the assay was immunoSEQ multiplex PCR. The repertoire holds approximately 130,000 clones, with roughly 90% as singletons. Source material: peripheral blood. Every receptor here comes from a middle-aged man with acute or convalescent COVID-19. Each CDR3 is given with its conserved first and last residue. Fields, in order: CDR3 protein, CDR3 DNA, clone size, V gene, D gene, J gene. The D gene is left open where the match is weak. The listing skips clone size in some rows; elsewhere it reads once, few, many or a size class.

CDR3 protein: CASSESRQAAMRAFF
CDR3 DNA: TGTGCCAGCAGTGAATCCCGACAGGCTGCTATGAGGGCTTTCTTT
clone size: NA
V gene: TRBV2
D gene: NA
J gene: TRBJ1-1

CDR3 protein: CASSLGPVEWGPRNRPQHF
CDR3 DNA: TGCGCCAGCAGCTTGGGACCGGTTGAGTGGGGGCCCAGGAACCGGCCCCAGCATTTT
clone size: NA
V gene: TRBV5-1
D gene: NA
J gene: TRBJ1-5

CDR3 protein: CASSLTVEQFF
CDR3 DNA: TGCGCCAGCAGCTTAACGGTTGAGCAGTTCTTC
clone size: NA
V gene: TRBV5-1
D gene: NA
J gene: TRBJ2-1

CDR3 protein: CASSQDRGRGNTEAFF
CDR3 DNA: TGTGCCAGCAGCCAAGATCGAGGAAGGGGAAACACTGAAGCTTTCTTT
clone size: NA
V gene: TRBV14
D gene: NA
J gene: TRBJ1-1

CDR3 protein: CASSNYWGANTGELFF
CDR3 DNA: TGTGCCAGCAGCAATTACTGGGGAGCGAACACCGGGGAGCTGTTTTTT
clone size: NA
V gene: TRBV7-2
D gene: NA
J gene: TRBJ2-2

CDR3 protein: CASSPLQGAREQYF
CDR3 DNA: TGTGCCAGCAGCCCTCTACAGGGGGCGCGCGAGCAGTACTTC
clone size: NA
V gene: TRBV5-5
D gene: TRBD1
J gene: TRBJ2-7

CDR3 protein: CASSRWTSGRLETQYF
CDR3 DNA: TGTGCCAGCAGTCGATGGACTAGCGGGAGACTAGAGACCCAGTACTTC
clone size: NA
V gene: TRBV5-4
D gene: TRBD2
J gene: TRBJ2-5

CDR3 protein: CASSLGAGAYNEQFF
CDR3 DNA: TGTGCCAGCAGCTTAGGAGCGGGGGCCTACAATGAGCAGTTCTTC
clone size: NA
V gene: TRBV5-6
D gene: TRBD2
J gene: TRBJ2-1

CDR3 protein: CASSSLAGEQFF
CDR3 DNA: TGCGCCAGCAGCTCTTTAGCGGGTGAGCAGTTCTTC
clone size: NA
V gene: TRBV5-1
D gene: TRBD2
J gene: TRBJ2-1

CDR3 protein: CASSWPGLAEEQYF
CDR3 DNA: TGTGCCAGCAGCTGGCCGGGACTAGCGGAGGAGCAGTACTTC
clone size: NA
V gene: TRBV7-2
D gene: TRBD2
J gene: TRBJ2-7

CDR3 protein: CASSSGTGGRYEQYF
CDR3 DNA: TGTGCCAGCAGCTCCGGGACAGGGGGACGCTACGAGCAGTACTTC
clone size: NA
V gene: TRBV7-8
D gene: TRBD1
J gene: TRBJ2-7

CDR3 protein: CASSILAAEDTQYF
CDR3 DNA: TGTGCCAGTAGTATACTAGCGGCTGAAGATACGCAGTATTTT
clone size: NA
V gene: TRBV19
D gene: TRBD2
J gene: TRBJ2-3

CDR3 protein: CASSLAASGRINEQFF
CDR3 DNA: TGTGCCAGCAGCTTGGCCGCTAGCGGGAGAATCAATGAGCAGTTCTTC
clone size: NA
V gene: TRBV5-5
D gene: TRBD2
J gene: TRBJ2-1

CDR3 protein: CASSLLGQGADEQFF
CDR3 DNA: TGTGCCAGCAGCTTACTAGGACAGGGGGCGGATGAGCAGTTCTTC
clone size: NA
V gene: TRBV11-2
D gene: TRBD1
J gene: TRBJ2-1

CDR3 protein: CASSPGTGRTGELFF
CDR3 DNA: TGTGCCAGCAGCCCCGGGACAGGGAGGACCGGGGAGCTGTTTTTT
clone size: NA
V gene: TRBV7-8
D gene: TRBD1
J gene: TRBJ2-2

CDR3 protein: CAISGDYSYNEQFF
CDR3 DNA: TGTGCCATCTCCGGGGACTACTCCTACAATGAGCAGTTCTTC
clone size: NA
V gene: TRBV10-3
D gene: TRBD2
J gene: TRBJ2-1

CDR3 protein: CASSLGTNTGELFF
CDR3 DNA: TGTGCCAGCAGCCTCGGTACGAACACCGGGGAGCTGTTTTTT
clone size: NA
V gene: TRBV6-4
D gene: NA
J gene: TRBJ2-2

CDR3 protein: CASSWDRGLAGTSGKFF
CDR3 DNA: TGCGCCAGCAGCTGGGACCGGGGACTAGCGGGAACGAGCGGGAAGTTCTTC
clone size: NA
V gene: TRBV5-1
D gene: TRBD2
J gene: TRBJ2-1

CDR3 protein: CASSRFRGSYGYTF
CDR3 DNA: TGTGCCAGTAGTAGGTTCAGGGGAAGCTATGGCTACACCTTC
clone size: NA
V gene: TRBV19
D gene: NA
J gene: TRBJ1-2

CDR3 protein: CASSNGGRAIWETQYF
CDR3 DNA: TGTGCCAGTAGTAATGGCGGGAGGGCCATATGGGAGACCCAGTACTTC
clone size: NA
V gene: TRBV19
D gene: TRBD2
J gene: TRBJ2-5

CDR3 protein: CASSPEEPGLARSYEQYF
CDR3 DNA: TGCGCCAGCAGCCCCGAAGAACCGGGACTAGCGCGTTCCTACGAGCAGTACTTC
clone size: NA
V gene: TRBV5-1
D gene: TRBD2
J gene: TRBJ2-7

CDR3 protein: CASGGPNTGELFF
CDR3 DNA: TGTGCCAGCGGGGGCCCGAACACCGGGGAGCTGTTTTTT
clone size: NA
V gene: TRBV9
D gene: NA
J gene: TRBJ2-2

CDR3 protein: CASSSVRGLGELFF
CDR3 DNA: TGTGCCAGCAGCTCCGTACGAGGTCTCGGGGAGCTGTTTTTT
clone size: NA
V gene: TRBV7-9
D gene: NA
J gene: TRBJ2-2

CDR3 protein: CASSPLRQDNEQFF
CDR3 DNA: TGTGCCAGCTCACCACTTCGACAGGACAATGAGCAGTTCTTC
clone size: NA
V gene: TRBV18
D gene: NA
J gene: TRBJ2-1

CDR3 protein: CASSLVVRPRRTEAFF
CDR3 DNA: TGTGCCAGCAGCTTAGTGGTGAGGCCCCGCCGGACTGAAGCTTTCTTT
clone size: NA
V gene: TRBV7-2
D gene: NA
J gene: TRBJ1-1

CDR3 protein: CASGLGTGETQYF
CDR3 DNA: TGTGCTAGTGGTTTGGGCACGGGGGAGACCCAGTACTTC
clone size: few
V gene: TRBV12-5
D gene: NA
J gene: TRBJ2-5

CDR3 protein: CSARMGASNQPQHF
CDR3 DNA: TGCAGCGCCCGAATGGGGGCTAGCAATCAGCCCCAGCATTTT
clone size: NA
V gene: TRBV29-1
D gene: NA
J gene: TRBJ1-5

CDR3 protein: CASSFSGEGDTQYF
CDR3 DNA: TGTGCCAGCAGCTTTAGCGGGGAGGGAGATACGCAGTATTTT
clone size: NA
V gene: TRBV9
D gene: TRBD2
J gene: TRBJ2-3

CDR3 protein: CASSLTAYEQYF
CDR3 DNA: TGTGCCAGCAGCTTAACGGCCTACGAGCAGTACTTC
clone size: NA
V gene: TRBV7-9
D gene: NA
J gene: TRBJ2-7

CDR3 protein: CASSSGGEQFF
CDR3 DNA: TGTGCCAGCAGCTCGGGCGGGGAGCAGTTCTTC
clone size: NA
V gene: TRBV7-9
D gene: NA
J gene: TRBJ2-1

CDR3 protein: CASSLVLAGVDEQFF
CDR3 DNA: TGCGCCAGCAGCTTGGTACTAGCGGGAGTAGATGAGCAGTTCTTC
clone size: NA
V gene: TRBV5-1
D gene: TRBD2
J gene: TRBJ2-1

CDR3 protein: CASSARQGRDTEAFF
CDR3 DNA: TGCGCCAGCAGCGCGCGACAGGGTCGGGACACTGAAGCTTTCTTT
clone size: NA
V gene: TRBV5-1
D gene: TRBD1
J gene: TRBJ1-1

CDR3 protein: CASSEEDSPLYF
CDR3 DNA: TGCGCCAGCAGTGAGGAGGACAGTCCTTTGTATTTT
clone size: NA
V gene: TRBV10-1
D gene: NA
J gene: TRBJ2-3

CDR3 protein: CATSRAQGAYTDTQYF
CDR3 DNA: TGTGCCACCAGCAGAGCGCAGGGGGCTTACACAGATACGCAGTATTTT
clone size: NA
V gene: TRBV15
D gene: TRBD1
J gene: TRBJ2-3

CDR3 protein: CASSQSDRAGNEQYF
CDR3 DNA: TGCGCCAGCAGCCAATCGGACAGGGCCGGGAACGAGCAGTACTTC
clone size: NA
V gene: TRBV4-1
D gene: TRBD1
J gene: TRBJ2-7

CDR3 protein: CATSRDPGGRGYGYTF
CDR3 DNA: TGTGCCACCAGCAGAGATCCAGGGGGCCGCGGCTATGGCTACACCTTC
clone size: NA
V gene: TRBV15
D gene: TRBD1
J gene: TRBJ1-2